These 30 T cell receptor beta chains came from one sample sequenced in a study of OX40 agonist ivuxolimab in advanced cancers. Libraries were prepared by immunoSEQ multiplex PCR; TCRdb keeps only in-frame clonotypes and omits some of them. The repertoire consists of tens of thousands of clones, with around nine tenths occurring once and the leading ten covering 30% to 35%. The material sequenced was CD4+ or CD8+ T cells sorted from blood, taken in a trial of the OX40 agonist ivuxolimab. These receptors all stem from an adult with an advanced solid tumor such as melanoma, head and neck, liver or kidney cancer.

The chain joins TRBV4-2 to TRBJ2-7; TRBD1 aligns across 8 bases. CDR3 size: 14 residues. The V gene end was trimmed by 0 bases and the J gene end by 2 bases; junction bases not matched to a gene: 0. From germline, CDR1 is LGHNA and CDR2 YNFKEQ. As DNA, the CDR3 is TGTGCCAGCAGCCAAGACAGGGGGCCCTACGAGCAGTACTTC. Its translation: CASSQDRGPYEQYF.

The CDR3 DNA reads as TGTGCCAGCAGCTTGGCGATGGCCAAAAACATTCAGTACTTC. Translating it yields CASSLAMAKNIQYF. The chain uses TRBV5-6 and TRBJ2-4; D gene ambiguous. Trimming removed 0 bases from V and 1 base from J, with 5 bases in between. The CDR3 has 14 residues. Germline V CDR1 and CDR2: SGHDT, YYEEEE.

This chain uses TRBV18 with TRBJ1-4; D uncertain. CDR1 and CDR2 from the germline V gene are KGHSH and LQKENI. With 4 bases removed from V and 0 bases from J, the gap between germline ends came to 12 bases. This CDR3 region has 16 residues. In nucleotides, the CDR3 is TGTGCCAGCTCACACCTGCAACTTGCAACTAATGAAAAACTGTTTTTT. It encodes CASSHLQLATNEKLFF.

The J gene is TRBJ2-1, the V gene TRBV5-4; no clear D. Germline V lookup: CDR1 SGHNT, CDR2 YYREEE (reference sequence). The CDR3 covers 13 residues. V was trimmed by 0 bases and J by 5 bases, leaving 6 bases between them. CDR3 sequence: CASSLDGNNEQFF. As DNA, the CDR3 is TGTGCCAGCAGCTTGGACGGAAACAATGAGCAGTTCTTC.

Concerning this clone itself: At one boundary the junction diverges from the germline segment, which might be a read error. This chain connects TRBV7-7 to TRBJ2-1; TRBD2 might be the D (6 bases). CDR3 length: 15 amino acids. Germline V CDR1 and CDR2: SSHAT, FNYEAQ (reference sequence). The CDR3 nucleotides read TGTGCTAGCAGCTTATCACTAGCAAAATACAATGAGCAGTTCTTC. Translation: CASSLSLAKYNEQFF.

The V gene is TRBV4-1, the J gene TRBJ2-6; no firm D call. Per the germline V gene, CDR1 is MGHRA and CDR2 is YSYEKL. V was shortened by 8 bases and J by 1 base, with 6 bases between the two germline ends. This CDR3 is 13 amino acids long. The CDR3 coding sequence is TGCGCCAGCCGTGGGTCTGGGGCCAACGTCCTGACTTTC. The encoded protein is CASRGSGANVLTF.

The rearrangement links TRBV7-9 to TRBJ1-4; D is unclear. This CDR3 has 16 residues. CDR1 and CDR2 from the germline V gene are SEHNR and FQNEAQ (reference sequence). V was cut by 1 base and J by 0 bases, with 9 bases left in between. This chain's CDR3 is CASSLGVGATNEKLFF. CDR3 sequence (DNA): TGTGCCAGCAGCTTAGGGGTAGGAGCAACTAATGAAAAACTGTTTTTT.

The chain recombines TRBV28 with TRBJ2-1, with D maybe TRBD1 (5 bases). The CDR3 consists of 18 residues. Germline assignment: CDR1 MDHEN and CDR2 SYDVKM. Trimming removed 3 bases from V and 3 bases from J, with 21 bases in between. The CDR3 loop reads CASSFPQETTENYNEQFF. As DNA, the CDR3 is TGTGCCAGCAGTTTCCCCCAAGAAACGACAGAAAACTACAATGAGCAGTTCTTC.

The chain joins TRBV5-5 to TRBJ2-1; D call uncertain. Per the germline V gene, CDR1 is SGHKS and CDR2 is YYEKEE (reference sequence). The CDR3 has 13 amino acids. The V end was cut by 4 bases, the J end by 5 bases, with 10 bases between. The CDR3 bases are TGTGCCAGCAGCAATCCACCGAACAATGAGCAGTTCTTC. It translates to CASSNPPNNEQFF.

The rearrangement links TRBV18 to TRBJ2-2, with 13 bases fitting TRBD2. J was trimmed by 6 bases and V by 1 base; bases with no gene match: 5. Germline V CDR1 and CDR2: KGHSH, LQKENI. The CDR3 covers 17 residues. CDR3 sequence reads: CASSPRGTSGVAGELFF. CDR3 sequence (DNA): TGTGCCAGCTCACCACGCGGGACTAGCGGGGTTGCCGGGGAGCTGTTTTTT.

The chain is built from TRBV7-2 and TRBJ2-7; 7 positions match TRBD2. The CDR3 has 15 amino acids. Per the germline V gene, CDR1 is SGHTA and CDR2 is FQGNSA. V dropped 1 base and J dropped 2; count of bases not matched to a gene: 5. Here the CDR3 reads CASSLGLRGAYEQYF. In nucleotides, the CDR3 is TGTGCCAGCAGCTTAGGTCTACGGGGGGCCTACGAGCAGTACTTC.

The chain recombines TRBV9 with TRBJ2-7, with D maybe TRBD2 (6 bases). V was clipped by 4 bases and J by 2 bases, with 13 bases between them. The germline CDR1 and CDR2 sequences are SGDLS and YYNGEE. The CDR3 is made up of 14 amino acids. The DNA for the CDR3 is TGTGCCAGCAGCCCCCGACGGGGGACCTACGAGCAGTACTTC. Translating gives CASSPRRGTYEQYF. Supplemented by reference TRBV9 and TRBJ2-7, the full variable domain reads DSGVTQTPKHLITATGQRVTLRCSPRSGDLSVYWYQQSLDQGLQFLIQYYNGEERAKGNILERFSAQQFPDLHSELNLSSLELGDSALYFCASSPRRGTYEQYFGPGTRLTVT.

The sample holds one count of this clone. The rearrangement joins TRBV4-1 to TRBJ2-5; possible D gene TRBD2, 6 bases. V was cut by 1 base and J by 11 bases, with 11 bases left in between. Germline V lookup: CDR1 MGHRA, CDR2 YSYEKL. The CDR3 length is 12 residues. CDR3 protein: CASSQGDFEQYF. The CDR3 DNA reads as TGCGCCAGCAGCCAAGGGGACTTTGAGCAGTACTTC.

The rearrangement uses TRBV2 and TRBJ2-1; D call uncertain. The CDR3 runs 10 residues. V was pared by 2 bases and J by 15 bases, with 8 bases between. Germline values: CDR1 SNHLY, CDR2 FYNNEI. CDR3 amino acids: CASSEFPGFF. The CDR3 DNA is TGTGCCAGCAGTGAATTCCCGGGGTTCTTC.

This sequence joins TRBV11-2 and TRBJ2-1; the D gene could be TRBD1 or TRBD2 (5 bases each). With 7 bases removed from V and 4 bases from J, the gap between germline ends came to 14 bases. CDR1 is SGHAT and CDR2 is FQNNGV in the germline V gene. This CDR3 spans 14 amino acids. CDR3 in amino acids: CASTPGGGYNEQFF. CDR3 nucleotide sequence: TGTGCCAGCACCCCGGGTGGGGGATACAATGAGCAGTTCTTC.

To note about this clone: Distinct nucleotide sequences in the sample also encode this CDR3. The gene calls are TRBV9 and TRBJ2-7; D perhaps matches TRBD2 (6 bases). Trimming pared 0 bases from V and 5 bases from J, leaving 18 bases between. The CDR3 covers 16 residues. In germline, CDR1 is SGDLS, CDR2 YYNGEE. Here the CDR3 DNA reads TGTGCCAGCAGCGTAGGGGGTCGGCGGGGTCTGGACGAGCAGTACTTC. Protein product: CASSVGGRRGLDEQYF.

The J gene is TRBJ2-2, the V gene TRBV6-5; 7 bases agree with TRBD1. Losses at the gene ends were 8 bases for V and 6 bases for J; bases not matched to a gene: 6. Germline CDR1 and CDR2: MNHEY and SVGAGI. The CDR3 has 13 residues. CDR3 DNA sequence: TGTGCCAGCCGTCGAACAGGGGCCGGGGAGCTGTTTTTT. It encodes CASRRTGAGELFF.

The rearrangement links TRBV30 to TRBJ2-7; maybe TRBD2 (7 bases). Trimming took 0 bases from V and 5 from J, leaving 14 bases between them. The CDR3 sequence is 14 residues long. Germline CDR1 reads GTSNPN; CDR2 reads SVGIG (reference sequence). The CDR3 reads CAWSVVGGGHEQYF. The CDR3 nucleotides are TGTGCCTGGAGTGTAGTTGGGGGGGGCCACGAGCAGTACTTC.

The CDR3 protein is CSVAGTGGGYEQYF. The CDR3 DNA sequence: TGCAGCGTCGCAGGGACAGGGGGGGGCTACGAGCAGTACTTC. This sequence joins TRBV29-1 and TRBJ2-7; TRBD1 matches 11 bases. CDR1 is SQVTM and CDR2 is ANQGSEA in the germline V gene. V dropped 6 bases and J dropped 3; count of bases not matched to a gene: 7. The CDR3 has 14 amino acids.

CDR3 DNA: TGTGCCAGCAGCCTCGGACAGGCGGCCTTGGAGCAGTACTTC. Residues: CASSLGQAALEQYF. The chain employs TRBV7-9 and TRBJ2-7, with TRBD1 matching 7 bases. Germline V CDR1 and CDR2: SEHNR, FQNEAQ (reference sequence). The junction had 11 bases not matched to a gene; V was cut back by 5 bases and J by 7 bases. The CDR3 runs 14 residues.

The V and J genes are TRBV5-5 and TRBJ2-1; the match to TRBD1 covers 10 bases. V was pared by 1 base and J by 6 bases, with 10 bases of the junction left unmatched. The V gene's germline CDR1 is SGHKS and CDR2 YYEKEE (reference sequence). CDR3 length: 17 residues. CDR3 nucleotides: TGTGCCAGCAGCTTGTATACCGGGACAGGGGTAGTCAATGAGCAGTTCTTC. This codes for CASSLYTGTGVVNEQFF.

This clone showed up just once. V gene TRBV2 combines with J gene TRBJ1-2, with unresolved D. The CDR3 length is 14 residues. CDR1 and CDR2 from the germline V gene are SNHLY and FYNNEI. The V and J ends lost 8 bases and 3 bases respectively, with 16 bases between them. The CDR3 DNA is TGTGCCAGCCCCCCCCAGACTCCCTACTATGGCTACACCTTC. Amino acid sequence: CASPPQTPYYGYTF.

The V and J genes are TRBV9 and TRBJ2-7, with 9 bases aligning to TRBD2. CDR1 SGDLS and CDR2 YYNGEE come from the germline V gene. CDR3 length: 16 residues. J gave up 4 bases and V 3 bases, and 11 bases lay outside the gene matches. CDR3 sequence reads: CASSEGGGTSIYEQYF. The CDR3 region has the DNA TGTGCCAGCAGCGAGGGAGGGGGGACTAGCATTTACGAGCAGTACTTC.

The rearrangement joins TRBV4-1 to TRBJ2-7; D unclear. Trimming took 4 bases from V and 3 from J, leaving 22 bases between them. This CDR3 spans 17 amino acids. The germline V gene has CDR1 MGHRA and CDR2 YSYEKL. The DNA of the CDR3 is TGCGCCAGCAGCCTTACCCCTAGGACCCATGTTAGCTACGAGCAGTACTTC. It specifies CASSLTPRTHVSYEQYF.

The gene calls are TRBV27 and TRBJ1-1; 7 nucleotides align to TRBD1. Germline CDR1 MNHEY, CDR2 SMNVEV (reference sequence). After removal of 5 bases from V and 0 bases from J, the junction contained 3 bases not matched to a gene. The CDR3 contains 14 residues. The DNA for the CDR3 is TGTGCCAGCAGTCTACAGGGGATGAACACTGAAGCTTTCTTT. This codes for CASSLQGMNTEAFF.

The V gene is TRBV9, the J gene TRBJ2-3; 12 bases fit TRBD2. Per germline, CDR1 SGDLS and CDR2 YYNGEE. CDR3 length: 17 amino acids. V shed 0 bases and J 4 bases; nucleotides not matched to a gene: 6. CDR3 loop: CASSVEASGGVADTQYF. The CDR3 DNA reads TGTGCCAGCAGCGTAGAGGCTAGCGGGGGGGTCGCAGATACGCAGTATTTT.

The chain uses TRBV27 and TRBJ2-1; D unclear. The CDR3 totals 15 residues. V lost 2 bases, J lost 5 bases, and 13 bases lay in between. Germline loops: CDR1 MNHEY, CDR2 SMNVEV (reference sequence). The CDR3 is CASSLPAYPNNEQFF. CDR3 sequence (DNA): TGTGCCAGCAGTTTACCAGCGTATCCCAACAATGAGCAGTTCTTC.

V and J are TRBV6-5 and TRBJ2-7; D is unclear. Germline CDR1 reads MNHEY; CDR2 reads SVGAGI. The V end was cut by 2 bases, the J end by 0 bases, with 8 bases between. The CDR3 totals 14 residues. CDR3 residues: CASSYHMFSYEQYF. DNA for the CDR3: TGTGCCAGCAGTTACCACATGTTCTCCTACGAGCAGTACTTC.

In this sample, this clone turned up a few times. DNA of the CDR3: TGTGCCAGCAGCTGGACAGGGGGCGGGTTGAACACTGAAGCTTTCTTT. This sequence encodes CASSWTGGGLNTEAFF. The J gene is TRBJ1-1, the V gene TRBV5-8, with 11 bases identical to TRBD1. V trimming: 3 bases; J trimming: 0 bases; junction bases outside the gene matches: 4. The CDR3 has 16 residues. Germline V gene data show CDR1 as SGHTS and CDR2 as YDEGEE.

This sequence joins TRBV7-3 and TRBJ2-5; 9 nucleotides line up with TRBD2. This CDR3 has 18 amino acids. With 5 bases clipped from V and 3 bases from J, the junction kept 16 bases outside the gene matches. The germline V gene encodes CDR1 SGHTA and CDR2 FQGTGA. The CDR3: CASSRLGRSGGPEETQYF. Here the CDR3 DNA reads TGTGCCAGCAGCAGGCTGGGGAGGAGCGGGGGGCCCGAAGAGACCCAGTACTTC. The whole variable domain, remainder taken from reference TRBV7-3 and TRBJ2-5, is GAGVSQTPSNKVTEKGKYVELRCDPISGHTALYWYRQSLGQGPEFLIYFQGTGAADDSGLPNDRFFAVRPEGSVSTLKIQRTERGDSAVYLCASSRLGRSGGPEETQYFGPGTRLLVL.